The T cell receptor beta chain described here comes from a study of blood T cell repertoires in COVID-19. Study in general: There were acute and convalescent COVID-19 samples, and they came from the United States, Italy and Spain.

In the original processing: Quantification of nucleated cells was approximated via reference gene primer amplification. Clones were read by immunoSEQ multiplex PCR, and TCRdb kept only the in-frame ones, dropping some. V and J calls and clone size follow that table, whereas D and trimming were derived from the DNA. Here the sample spans 35,000 to 50,000 clones, about 80% being singletons. From germline, CDR1 is SQVTM and CDR2 ANQGSEA. Trimming removed 4 bases from V and 3 bases from J; junction bases left unmatched: 0. This CDR3 contains 13 residues. The gene calls are TRBV29-1 and TRBJ2-7, with 13 positions matching TRBD2. The sample comprised peripheral blood. The TCR sequence derives from a human donor with acute or convalescent COVID-19. The donor label of this sample is uncertain. The CDR3 DNA reads TGCAGCGTTGGGACTAGCGGGGGCTACGAGCAGTACTTC. It yields the protein CSVGTSGGYEQYF.